This T cell receptor beta chain was captured in a study of shared clonotypes between healthy human individuals. Across the whole study: Researchers assigned three CD4 naive, three CD4 memory, two CD8 naive and one CD8 memory plate to each donor.

Study conclusions and caveats: Owing to a small donor count, the genetic and exposure-history diversity represented was limited.

The V segment lost 0 bases and the J segment 15 bases; nucleotides outside the gene matches: 1. The germline V gene has CDR1 KGHSH and CDR2 LQKENI. The CDR3 is 12 amino acids. TCRdb's table, derived via immunoSEQ multiplex PCR, lists solely in-frame clones and lacks some. The table records around 2.5 million clones, 80% to 95% of them present only once. With regard to this clone: No antigen is known for it.

This sequence joins TRBV18 and TRBJ2-1; 11 nucleotides agree with TRBD2. The sequence was collected from a man aged 18 to 35 in good health. Some clones in this sample may be carry-over from other donors' samples. Sequenced: naive CD4+ T cells from PBMCs. The sample's subset: CD45RA+ positively selected. This chain's CDR3 is CASSPPGLAVFF. DNA of the CDR3: TGTGCCAGCTCACCACCGGGACTAGCGGTGTTCTTC.